The present TCR beta chain was sequenced within a study of blood T cell repertoires in COVID-19. Study-wide context: Italy, Spain and the United States were the sources of the convalescent and acute COVID-19 samples. In each case, the material was cDNA or gDNA derived from T cells, B-cell-depleted T cells, or PBMCs.

Authors' methods: For nucleated cells, counts were estimated from reference gene primer amplification. Measured with immunoSEQ multiplex PCR; TCRdb has only the in-frame clones, and not every one. Clone size and the V and J calls come from that table; the DNA yielded D and trimming. The data hold 250,000 or so clones, with approximately 90% observed a single time. This clone was detected once. CDR3 length: 15 amino acids. Germline CDR1 and CDR2: SGHRS and YFSETQ. The trim removed 0 bases at V and 2 bases at J, leaving 4 bases unmatched. The source of this sequence is a woman aged 30 to 39 with active or convalescent COVID-19. Sequencing was performed on peripheral blood. J is TRBJ2-5 and V is TRBV5-1; 7 bases fit TRBD2. As DNA, the CDR3 is TGCGCCAGCAGCTTGGTTGGGGGACTACAAGAGACCCAGTACTTC. Translated: CASSLVGGLQETQYF.